Listed here are 13 T cell receptor beta chains from one sample, sequenced in a study of Ad26.COV2.S vaccination and SARS-CoV-2 variants. Treatment in this sample: about 20 received Ad26.COV2.S at low or high dose, single or two shots; roughly five received placebo; per-sample allocation not given. Repertoires come from day 63 after the first vaccine or placebo injection. Repertoires were generated with immunoSEQ multiplex PCR, while TCRdb's copy carries only in-frame clones and drops some. The data show some 640,000 clones, approximately 88% seen once. Sequencing used peripheral blood, obtained in a trial of Ad26.COV2.S vaccine versus placebo. The origin of the receptors is a person between 18 and 60 years old who received the Ad26.COV2.S COVID-19 vaccine or a placebo.

This chain joins TRBV25-1 and TRBJ1-1; D possibly corresponds to TRBD1 (6 bases). Germline CDR1 is MGHDK and CDR2 is SYGVNS. V was cut by 4 bases and J by 5 bases, with 20 bases left in between. This CDR3 has 16 amino acids. The CDR3 region is CASSGVFGRGRTEAFF. The CDR3 nucleotides read TGTGCCAGCAGTGGCGTCTTTGGGCGGGGGCGGACTGAAGCTTTCTTT.

V gene TRBV14 combines with J gene TRBJ1-1; TRBD1 matches at 9 bases. Unmatched junction bases numbered 7, after V lost 5 bases and J lost 6 bases. CDR1 is SGHDN, CDR2 FVKESK, per germline. This CDR3 comprises 14 residues. CDR3 region: CASSTGGVRAEAFF. DNA for the CDR3: TGTGCCAGCAGCACAGGGGGCGTAAGGGCTGAAGCTTTCTTT.

This chain uses TRBV5-1 with TRBJ1-3; 9 bases line up with TRBD1. There are 16 residues in the CDR3. Germline CDR1 SGHRS, CDR2 YFSETQ. V lost 0 bases, J lost 4 bases, and 5 bases stayed unmatched. CDR3 nucleotides: TGCGCCAGCAGCTTGGCCGAACAGGGGGCCGGAAACACCATATATTTT. Translated: CASSLAEQGAGNTIYF.

V is TRBV3-1 (or the pseudogene TRBV3-2) and J is TRBJ2-7, with 7 bases matching TRBD1. The CDR3 is made up of 16 amino acids. Unmatched junction bases numbered 8, after V lost 0 bases and J lost 3 bases. CDR1 LGHDT and CDR2 YNNKEL come from the germline V gene (reference sequence). DNA for the CDR3: TGTGCCAGCAGCCAAGATGTAGCAGGGGGTCGCTACGAGCAGTACTTC. It codes for CASSQDVAGGRYEQYF.

The chain recombines TRBV19 with TRBJ1-6, with a tentative D call TRBD1 (5 bases). This CDR3 has 16 residues. Germline-derived CDR1 and CDR2 are LNHDA and SQIVND (reference sequence). Trimming left V 4 bases short and J 7 bases short, with 17 bases between. The CDR3 protein is CASSRSRDPRNSPLHF. The CDR3 DNA reads as TGTGCCAGTAGTAGAAGCCGGGACCCCAGGAATTCACCCCTCCACTTT.

The chain links TRBV30 to TRBJ2-5; a possible D gene is TRBD2 (6 bases). Germline lookup yields CDR1 GTSNPN and CDR2 SVGIG (reference sequence). Trimming took 0 bases from V and 3 from J, leaving 23 bases between them. The CDR3 sequence is 18 residues long. The CDR3 spells CAWSVKRRLPGGEETQYF. CDR3 sequence (DNA): TGTGCCTGGAGTGTAAAACGCCGCCTACCCGGGGGTGAAGAGACCCAGTACTTC.

The chain carries TRBV6-5 and TRBJ2-1, with D tentatively TRBD2 (5 bases). Germline V CDR1 and CDR2: MNHEY, SVGAGI. The CDR3 spans 13 residues. V was clipped by 0 bases and J by 10 bases, with 10 bases between them. The CDR3 bases are TGTGCCAGCAGTTACTCGACAATAGCGGAGCAGTTCTTC. Translated: CASSYSTIAEQFF.

The CDR3 sequence: CASGGTPNYGYTF. The CDR3 DNA reads TGTGCCAGCGGGGGGACACCTAACTATGGCTACACCTTC. V gene TRBV6-4 combines with J gene TRBJ1-2; D may be TRBD1 (6 bases). CDR1 and CDR2 (germline): MRHNA, SNTAGT. V was cut by 8 bases and J by 0 bases, with 10 bases left in between. This CDR3 has 13 residues.

The chain joins TRBV18 to TRBJ2-5, with D unclear. This CDR3 is 13 amino acids long. CDR1 is KGHSH and CDR2 is LQKENI in the germline V gene. Trimming took off 1 base at V and 4 bases at J, with 7 bases between the two ends. The CDR3 sequence is CASSPQVSETQYF. CDR3 nucleotides: TGTGCCAGCTCACCACAGGTTTCAGAGACCCAGTACTTC.

V and J are TRBV4-2 and TRBJ1-2; the D gene is possibly TRBD1 (5 bases). CDR1 is LGHNA, CDR2 YNFKEQ, per germline. With 0 bases removed from V and 4 bases from J, the gap between germline ends came to 15 bases. This CDR3 is 16 amino acids long. CDR3 sequence: CASSQEALRQGYGYTF. DNA for the CDR3: TGTGCCAGCAGCCAAGAAGCCCTAAGGCAGGGCTATGGCTACACCTTC.

The chain carries TRBV1 and TRBJ1-5. TRBV1 constitutes a pseudogene. This CDR3 has 11 residues. CDR3 loop: CTSSHCQPQHF. DNA of the CDR3: TGCACCAGCAGCCATTGTCAGCCCCAGCATTTT.

This sequence joins TRBV7-3 and TRBJ2-3; D remains unclear. The germline V and J ends were trimmed by 1 base and 3 bases, with 14 bases remaining between them. CDR3 length equals 16 residues. Looked up from germline, CDR1 is SGHTA and CDR2 is FQGTGA. CDR3 DNA: TGTGCCAGCAGCTTAATGGGTCGATTAGCTACAGATACGCAGTATTTT. Translating it yields CASSLMGRLATDTQYF.

The chain recombines TRBV5-1 with TRBJ2-2; 11 bases match TRBD1. This CDR3 has 15 amino acids. Germline loops: CDR1 SGHRS, CDR2 YFSETQ. V shed 4 bases, J shed 6 bases, and the junction held 5 bases outside the gene matches. The CDR3 region is CASSPGQGAPGELFF. CDR3 bases: TGCGCCAGCAGCCCCGGACAGGGGGCGCCCGGGGAGCTGTTTTTT.